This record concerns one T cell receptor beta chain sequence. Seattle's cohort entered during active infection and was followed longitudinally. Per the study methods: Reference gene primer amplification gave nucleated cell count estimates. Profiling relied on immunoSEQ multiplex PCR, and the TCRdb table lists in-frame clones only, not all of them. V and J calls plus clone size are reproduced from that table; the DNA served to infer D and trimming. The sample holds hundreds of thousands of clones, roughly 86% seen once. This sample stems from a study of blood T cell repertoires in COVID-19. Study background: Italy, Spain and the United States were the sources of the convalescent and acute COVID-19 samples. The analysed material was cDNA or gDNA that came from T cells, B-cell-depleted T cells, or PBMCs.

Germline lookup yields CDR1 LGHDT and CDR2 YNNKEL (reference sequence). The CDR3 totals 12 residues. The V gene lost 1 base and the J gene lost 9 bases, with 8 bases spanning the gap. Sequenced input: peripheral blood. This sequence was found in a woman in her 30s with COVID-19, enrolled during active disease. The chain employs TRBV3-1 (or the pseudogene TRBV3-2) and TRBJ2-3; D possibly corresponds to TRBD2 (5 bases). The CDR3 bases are TGTGCCAGCAGCCAAGGGCCGGGAACGCAGTATTTT. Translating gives CASSQGPGTQYF.